These 17 T cell receptor beta chains originate from one sample sequenced in a study of blood T cell repertoires in COVID-19. Clones were read by immunoSEQ multiplex PCR, and TCRdb kept only the in-frame ones, dropping some. The repertoire holds some 250,000 clones, with approximately 90% as singletons. The sequenced sample consisted of PBMCs or T cells enriched from blood (not recorded which). The origin of the receptors is a man in his forties or fifties who had recovered from COVID-19.

The chain is built from TRBV30 and TRBJ2-7; the D gene is possibly TRBD2 (5 bases). V dropped 5 bases and J dropped 0 bases, with 11 bases sitting between them. CDR1 is GTSNPN and CDR2 is SVGIG in the germline V gene (reference sequence). The CDR3 loop spans 13 amino acids. CDR3: CAWGPEVSYEQYF. For the CDR3, the DNA is TGTGCCTGGGGCCCGGAGGTCTCCTACGAGCAGTACTTC.

This clone occurred a few times. The chain employs TRBV5-4 and TRBJ2-7, with TRBD1 as a possible D gene (6 bases). The length of the CDR3 is 13 residues. V lost 4 bases, J lost 0 bases, and 8 bases lay in between. Germline V gene data show CDR1 as SGHNT and CDR2 as YYREEE (reference sequence). The CDR3: CASSEDSSYEQYF. CDR3 DNA sequence: TGTGCCAGCAGCGAGGACAGCTCCTACGAGCAGTACTTC.

The chain uses TRBV28 and TRBJ1-4; D call uncertain. V lost 2 bases and J 0 bases, leaving 19 bases between the germline ends. Germline values: CDR1 MDHEN, CDR2 SYDVKM. The CDR3 extends over 19 amino acids. The CDR3: CASSLDLFHGTATNEKLFF. The CDR3 DNA sequence: TGTGCCAGCAGTTTAGATTTATTCCACGGCACAGCAACTAATGAAAAACTGTTTTTT.

The chain joins TRBV5-4 to TRBJ2-7; TRBD1 is a possible D gene (6 bases). Per germline, CDR1 SGHNT and CDR2 YYREEE (reference sequence). This CDR3 region has 14 residues. V dropped 6 bases and J dropped 4 bases, with 17 bases sitting between them. CDR3 nucleotide sequence: TGTGCCAGCACCTCCCGGGGACACTCGTACGAGCAGTACTTC. Translating it yields CASTSRGHSYEQYF.

The J gene is TRBJ2-3, the V gene TRBV11-2; D remains ambiguous. CDR1 SGHAT and CDR2 FQNNGV come from the germline V gene. Deletions cut 5 bases from V and 0 bases from J, with 12 bases between. The CDR3 is 15 amino acids. The CDR3 spells CASSDAGASTDTQYF. DNA for the CDR3: TGTGCCAGCAGCGATGCCGGAGCTAGCACAGATACGCAGTATTTT. The variable domain in full, with the rest retrieved from reference TRBV11-2 and TRBJ2-3, is EAGVAQSPRYKIIEKRQSVAFWCNPISGHATLYWYQQILGQGPKLLIQFQNNGVVDDSQLPKDRFSAERLKGVDSTLKIQPAKLEDSAVYLCASSDAGASTDTQYFGPGTRLTVL.

The gene calls are TRBV5-4 and TRBJ2-1; weak D call: TRBD2 (6 bases). The CDR3 loop spans 15 amino acids. The germline V and J ends were trimmed by 4 bases and 0 bases, with 11 bases remaining between them. Germline V gives CDR1 SGHNT, CDR2 YYREEE (reference sequence). CDR3 sequence: CASSHGTPSYNEQFF. The DNA of the CDR3 is TGTGCCAGCAGCCACGGGACTCCCTCCTACAATGAGCAGTTCTTC.

This clone occurred a few times. The rearrangement uses TRBV19 and TRBJ1-1, with 7 bases identical to TRBD1. J gave up 6 bases and V 10 bases, and 14 bases lay outside the gene matches. Looked up from germline, CDR1 is LNHDA and CDR2 is SQIVND (reference sequence). The CDR3 consists of 14 residues. The CDR3 spells CATRREGALPEAFF. DNA for the CDR3: TGTGCCACCCGACGGGAGGGGGCGCTTCCTGAAGCTTTCTTT.

The J gene is TRBJ1-5, the V gene TRBV7-2, with D perhaps TRBD1 (5 bases). The CDR3 runs to 16 residues. Trimming removed 1 base from V and 7 bases from J, with 17 bases in between. Germline V gene sequence: CDR1 SGHTA, CDR2 FQGNSA. The CDR3 region has the DNA TGTGCCAGCAGCTTAGAAGTCGGACTAGCAGGGCAGCCCCAGCATTTT. This gives the protein CASSLEVGLAGQPQHF. Complete variable domain (other parts from reference TRBV7-2 and TRBJ1-5): GAGVSQSPSNKVTEKGKDVELRCDPISGHTALYWYRQSLGQGLEFLIYFQGNSAPDKSGLPSDRFSAERTGGSVSTLTIQRTQQEDSAVYLCASSLEVGLAGQPQHFGDGTRLSIL.

The chain is built from TRBV3-1 (or the pseudogene TRBV3-2) and TRBJ1-2; D not resolved. The CDR3 totals 14 residues. CDR1 LGHDT and CDR2 YNNKEL come from the germline V gene (reference sequence). Trimming removed 0 bases at V and 5 bases at J, with 10 bases between. The CDR3 is CASSQEFSGYGYTF. The CDR3, as DNA: TGTGCCAGCAGCCAAGAATTTTCCGGGTATGGCTACACCTTC.

This clone has just one count. This chain connects TRBV18 to TRBJ1-4; D is possibly TRBD1 (5 bases). Trimming pared 4 bases from V and 10 bases from J, leaving 10 bases between. The CDR3 is 12 residues long. The germline gives CDR1 KGHSH, CDR2 LQKENI. For the CDR3, the DNA is TGTGCCAGCTCACAATACACAGGAAAACTGTTTTTT. Translating it yields CASSQYTGKLFF.

The V gene is TRBV6-5, the J gene TRBJ1-2; TRBD1 is a possible D gene (6 bases). V was clipped by 6 bases and J by 2 bases, with 16 bases between them. The germline CDR1 and CDR2 sequences are MNHEY and SVGAGI. The CDR3 extends over 15 amino acids. CDR3 amino acids: CASSRRTGTNYGYTF. CDR3 in DNA: TGTGCCAGCAGCCGACGTACAGGGACCAACTATGGCTACACCTTC.

J is TRBJ2-3 and V is TRBV19; D gene unclear. The CDR3 spans 16 residues. Germline V CDR1 and CDR2: LNHDA, SQIVND (reference sequence). V was trimmed by 6 bases and J by 0 bases, leaving 16 bases between them. Written as DNA, the CDR3 is TGTGCCAGTAGCCCTCAACAGTGGGCTAGCACAGATACGCAGTATTTT. Residues: CASSPQQWASTDTQYF.

The chain has TRBV20-1 and TRBJ2-1, with TRBD2 identical over 8 bases. The V gene end was trimmed by 3 bases and the J gene end by 5 bases; junction bases not matched to a gene: 6. CDR3 length: 14 amino acids. Germline V gene lookup returns CDR1 DFQATT and CDR2 SNEGSKA (reference sequence). The CDR3 sequence: CSASVPSGHNEQFF. CDR3 DNA sequence: TGCAGTGCTAGTGTTCCTAGCGGGCACAATGAGCAGTTCTTC.

The V call is TRBV27, the J call TRBJ2-2, with a possible D match to TRBD2 (7 bases). The CDR3 covers 17 residues. Germline-derived CDR1 and CDR2 are MNHEY and SMNVEV (reference sequence). The V and J ends lost 7 bases and 5 bases respectively, with 23 bases between them. CDR3 DNA: TGTGCCAGCACCATGGCGTCCGGGGGGCGAGGGACCGGGGAGCTGTTTTTT. Translation: CASTMASGGRGTGELFF.

The chain carries TRBV28 and TRBJ1-1; D possibly corresponds to TRBD1 (5 bases). This CDR3 contains 15 residues. Germline values: CDR1 MDHEN, CDR2 SYDVKM. Trimming took 5 bases from V and 4 from J, leaving 17 bases between them. The chain's CDR3 is CASSPTGGLGTEAFF. The DNA for the CDR3 is TGTGCCAGCAGTCCCACGGGGGGACTGGGCACTGAAGCTTTCTTT.

The V gene is TRBV19, the J gene TRBJ2-1, with a weak D call TRBD1 (5 bases). V dropped 9 bases and J dropped 3 bases, with 15 bases sitting between them. CDR1 and CDR2 (germline): LNHDA, SQIVND (reference sequence). This CDR3 spans 14 amino acids. The CDR3 sequence: CASRSGNLYNEQFF. The CDR3 DNA follows: TGTGCCAGCCGGTCAGGGAACCTCTACAATGAGCAGTTCTTC.

This rearrangement joins TRBV3-1 (or the pseudogene TRBV3-2) to TRBJ2-1, with no clear D. V gave up 0 bases and J gave up 9 bases, with 12 bases separating them. The germline CDR1 and CDR2 sequences are LGHDT and YNNKEL (reference sequence). The CDR3 covers 14 residues. The CDR3 nucleotides read TGTGCCAGCAGCCAAGATGGTAGTCTGAGTGAGCAGTTCTTC. Translated: CASSQDGSLSEQFF.